This TCR beta chain was sequenced for a study of T cell responses to AZD1222 COVID-19 vaccine. Whole-study findings and limits: White British donors predominated, females outnumbered males, and clonal diversity was possibly underestimated. Nearly half of spike-specific TCRs reportedly go after variant regions that carry no mutations. Spike-specific TCR repertoires showed rising breadth and depth after two AZD1222 doses.

Comments on this clone: Its antigen is not known.

Trimming cost V 0 bases and J 7 bases, with 23 bases left between them. Germline assignment: CDR1 SGHRS and CDR2 YFSETQ. The CDR3 runs to 18 residues. Clones were read by immunoSEQ multiplex PCR, and TCRdb kept only the in-frame ones, dropping some. This sample has 60,000 to 100,000 clones; 87% occur once, and the top ten carry roughly a quarter. This TCR was sampled from an adult in good health. This specimen consisted of peripheral blood, obtained on day 0 of AZD1222 vaccination. The chain is built from TRBV5-1 and TRBJ2-1; maybe TRBD2 (5 bases). CDR3 protein: CASSLGLATDGRGNEQFF. CDR3 in DNA: TGCGCCAGCAGCTTGGGGCTAGCAACCGACGGACGAGGGAATGAGCAGTTCTTC.